The source of this T cell receptor (beta chain) is a study of shared clonotypes between healthy human individuals. The overall study: CD4 naive and CD4 memory each took three plates per donor, while CD8 naive took two and CD8 memory one.

The material for each subset, its genomic DNA, was split evenly across several immunoSEQ plates. TCRdb's table, derived via immunoSEQ multiplex PCR, lists solely in-frame clones and lacks some. The data hold some 630,000 clones, with 95% to 96% observed a single time. This clone was picked up one time. At one end the junction does not follow the germline gene, possibly because of a read error. The CDR3 totals 12 residues. CDR1 is SEHNR, CDR2 FQNEAQ, per germline (reference sequence). The naive CD8 population came from CD45RO-negative cells selected for CCR7, without terminally differentiated effector memory CD45RA+ cells. All participating donors were Caucasian adults from Nashville, Tennessee.

Sequences were obtained from naive CD8+ T cells sorted from blood. This receptor was taken from a woman aged 25 to 39 in good health. The chain is built from TRBV7-9 and TRBJ2-2; D unclear. The CDR3 bases are TGTGCCAGCAGCTTAGCCACCCGGGAGCTGTTTTTT. Protein product: CASSLATRELFF.